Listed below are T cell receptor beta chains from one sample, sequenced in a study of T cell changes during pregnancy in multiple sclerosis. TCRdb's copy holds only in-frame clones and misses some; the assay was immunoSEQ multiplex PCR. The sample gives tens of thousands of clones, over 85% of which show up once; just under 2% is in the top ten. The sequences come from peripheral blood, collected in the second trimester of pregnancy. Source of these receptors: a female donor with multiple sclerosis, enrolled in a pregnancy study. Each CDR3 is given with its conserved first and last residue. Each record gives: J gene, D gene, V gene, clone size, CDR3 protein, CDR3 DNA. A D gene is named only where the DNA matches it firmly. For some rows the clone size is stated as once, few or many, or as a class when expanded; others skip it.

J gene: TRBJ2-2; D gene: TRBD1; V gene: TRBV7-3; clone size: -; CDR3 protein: CASSPDRGTGELFF; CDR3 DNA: TGTGCCAGCAGCCCCGACAGGGGGACCGGGGAGCTGTTTTTT
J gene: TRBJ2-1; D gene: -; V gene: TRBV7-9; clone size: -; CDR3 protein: CASSFLGGTVHNEQFF; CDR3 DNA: TGTGCCAGCAGCTTCCTTGGGGGGACAGTCCACAATGAGCAGTTCTTC
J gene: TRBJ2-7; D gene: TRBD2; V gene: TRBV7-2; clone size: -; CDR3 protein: CASSRTSGKPYEQYF; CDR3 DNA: TGTGCCAGCAGCCGGACTAGCGGGAAACCCTACGAGCAGTACTTC
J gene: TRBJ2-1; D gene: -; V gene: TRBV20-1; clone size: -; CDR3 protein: CSADLGNEQFF; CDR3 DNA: TGCAGTGCGGATCTAGGAAATGAGCAGTTCTTC
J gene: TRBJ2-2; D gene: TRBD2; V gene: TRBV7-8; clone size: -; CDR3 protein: CASSLVAGGFTGELFF; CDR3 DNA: TGTGCCAGCAGCTTAGTTGCGGGGGGGTTCACCGGGGAGCTGTTTTTT
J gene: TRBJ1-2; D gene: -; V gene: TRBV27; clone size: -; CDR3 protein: CASSLFKGDYGYTF; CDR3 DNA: TGTGCCAGCAGTTTATTCAAGGGGGACTATGGCTACACCTTC
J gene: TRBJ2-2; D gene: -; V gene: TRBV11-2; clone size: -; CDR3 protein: CASSKQGMGITGELFF; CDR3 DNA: TGTGCCAGCAGCAAACAGGGCATGGGTATCACCGGGGAGCTGTTTTTT
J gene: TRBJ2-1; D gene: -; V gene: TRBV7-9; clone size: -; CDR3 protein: CASSLAGAYNEQFF; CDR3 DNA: TGTGCCAGCAGCTTAGCCGGGGCCTACAATGAGCAGTTCTTC
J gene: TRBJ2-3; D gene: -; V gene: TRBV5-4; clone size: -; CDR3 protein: CASSLMYSDTQYF; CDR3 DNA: TGTGCCAGCAGCTTGATGTATAGCGATACGCAGTATTTT
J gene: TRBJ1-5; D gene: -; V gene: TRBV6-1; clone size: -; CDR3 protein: CASSERGGIRQPQHF; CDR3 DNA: TGTGCCAGCAGTGAACGCGGGGGAATCCGGCAGCCCCAGCATTTT
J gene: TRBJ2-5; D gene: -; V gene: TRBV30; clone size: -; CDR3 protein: CAWRGRDLETQYF; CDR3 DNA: TGTGCCTGGAGGGGCAGGGATCTTGAGACCCAGTACTTC
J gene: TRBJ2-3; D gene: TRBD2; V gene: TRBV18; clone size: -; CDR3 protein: CASSRGLVSTDTQYF; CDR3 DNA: TGTGCCAGCTCACGGGGACTAGTAAGCACAGATACGCAGTATTTT
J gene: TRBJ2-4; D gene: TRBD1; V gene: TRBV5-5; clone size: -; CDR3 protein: CASSLVFGQGDIQYF; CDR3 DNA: TGTGCCAGCAGCTTGGTTTTCGGACAGGGCGACATTCAGTACTTC
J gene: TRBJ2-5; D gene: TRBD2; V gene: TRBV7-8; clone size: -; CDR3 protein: CASSPRTSGLQETQYF; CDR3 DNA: TGTGCCAGCAGCCCACGGACTAGCGGACTCCAAGAGACCCAGTACTTC
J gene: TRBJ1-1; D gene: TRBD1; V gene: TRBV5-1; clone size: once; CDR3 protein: CASSLVDETGGEAFF; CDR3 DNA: TGCGCCAGCAGCTTGGTTGATGAGACAGGGGGTGAAGCTTTCTTT